The entry below describes one T cell receptor beta chain. The antigen is undetermined. A deep-level run was used for the assay. Sequencing was performed with immunoSEQ multiplex PCR; in TCRdb, only in-frame clones are kept and a portion is missing. The table lists approximately 840,000 clones, 90% to 97% of them singletons. The record originates from a study of shared clonotypes between healthy human individuals. Study-wide background: Plates per donor: three CD4 naive, three CD4 memory, two CD8 naive, one CD8 memory. Whole-study results and caveats: It was only blood that was sampled, and tissue repertoires likely differ.

Cells designated naive CD8 were CD45RO-negative and were positively selected for CCR7, with terminally differentiated effector memory CD45RA+ cells excluded. Germline assignment: CDR1 SGDLS and CDR2 YYNGEE. The V and J ends lost 4 bases and 5 bases, in that order; junction bases with no gene match: 3. The length of the CDR3 is 13 residues. Sequences were obtained from naive CD8+ T cells sorted from blood. The TCR was taken from a young man in good health. The gene calls are TRBV9 and TRBJ1-2; TRBD1 agrees at 9 bases. The CDR3 loop reads CASSLGTGYGYTF. The CDR3 bases are TGTGCCAGCAGCTTAGGGACAGGGTATGGCTACACCTTC.